One and the same sample provided the 10 T cell receptor beta chains below, sequenced in a study of T-cell memory formation after mild COVID-19. TCRdb fed the 5' RACE reads into MiXCR, producing one record per CDR3 protein. Of 200,000 to 300,000 distinct CDR3 sequences listed, roughly 17% are singletons. The material sequenced was PBMCs or a T cell subset sorted from them (not recorded which). The receptors here all came from a man younger than 35 who had mild COVID-19 (a few samples of this study predate the infection). Cell type and time point are not known.

In its sample, this clonotype was seen a few times. The chain couples TRBV7-9 to TRBJ1-2, with D uncertain. V shed 5 bases and J shed 5 bases, with 12 bases lying between them. The CDR3 is 13 residues long. Germline CDR1 SEHNR, CDR2 FQNEAQ (reference sequence). CDR3 sequence reads: CASSPSGGYGYTF. The CDR3 DNA sequence: TGTGCCAGCAGCCCCTCCGGAGGATATGGCTACACCTTC.

The table lists this clonotype with a count of one. The chain carries TRBV18 and TRBJ2-1; D is uncertain. V was pared by 2 bases and J by 0 bases, with 8 bases between. The CDR3 covers 15 residues. Germline-derived CDR1 and CDR2 are KGHSH and LQKENI. In DNA, the CDR3 is TGTGCCAGCTCACCATTCACGAGCTCCTACAATGAGCAGTTCTTC. Protein: CASSPFTSSYNEQFF. Based on the CDR3 plus reference TRBV18 and TRBJ2-1, the full variable domain is NAGVMQNPRHLVRRRGQEARLRCSPMKGHSHVYWYRQLPEEGLKFMVYLQKENIIDESGMPKERFSAEFPKEGPSILRIQQVVRGDSAAYFCASSPFTSSYNEQFFGPGTRLTVL.

The chain joins TRBV18 to TRBJ1-1; no definite D call. The ends were cut back, 2 bases at V and 3 bases at J, with 7 bases in the middle. This CDR3 is 13 amino acids long. Per germline, CDR1 KGHSH and CDR2 LQKENI. The CDR3 DNA reads as TGTGCCAGCTCACCAGAAACGGACACTGAAGCTTTCTTT. This sequence encodes CASSPETDTEAFF.

The V call is TRBV5-4, the J call TRBJ1-6; D remains unclear. The CDR3 is 13 residues long. Trimming shortened V by 6 bases and J by 10 bases, and 14 bases separated the two germline ends. CDR1 is SGHNT, CDR2 YYREEE, per germline (reference sequence). The CDR3 DNA is TGTGCCAGCACCTCTGGGCTCGACTCACCCCTCCACTTT. Translation: CASTSGLDSPLHF.

V and J are TRBV5-1 and TRBJ2-3, with D perhaps assigned TRBD1 or TRBD2 (6 bases each). The ends were cut back, 6 bases at V and 2 bases at J, with 10 bases in the middle. The CDR3 contains 13 residues. In germline, CDR1 is SGHRS, CDR2 YFSETQ. CDR3 sequence: CASNRGDTDTQYF. The CDR3 DNA sequence: TGCGCCAGCAATAGGGGGGACACAGATACGCAGTATTTT.

The chain links TRBV30 to TRBJ2-7; possibly TRBD1 for D (5 bases). The CDR3 has 12 amino acids. Per the germline V gene, CDR1 is GTSNPN and CDR2 is SVGIG (reference sequence). The V and J ends lost 0 bases and 7 bases respectively, with 10 bases between them. CDR3 residues: CAWSVTGREQYF. DNA of the CDR3: TGTGCCTGGAGTGTAACAGGCCGGGAGCAGTACTTC.

The J gene is TRBJ2-7, the V gene TRBV4-2; D may be TRBD1 (6 bases). Per germline, CDR1 LGHNA and CDR2 YNFKEQ. The V and J ends lost 0 bases and 2 bases respectively, with 17 bases between them. The CDR3 is 17 residues long. The CDR3 sequence: CASSQDPQGLIAYEQYF. The CDR3 coding sequence is TGTGCCAGCAGCCAAGATCCTCAGGGGCTGATCGCCTACGAGCAGTACTTC.

The chain employs TRBV7-9 and TRBJ2-7; D not certain. The germline V gene encodes CDR1 SEHNR and CDR2 FQNEAQ (reference sequence). Trimming cost V 3 bases and J 3 bases, with 9 bases left between them. The CDR3 consists of 13 residues. Written as DNA, the CDR3 is TGTGCCAGCAGCTTGAGCGCATACTACGAGCAGTACGTC. Its translation: CASSLSAYYEQYV.

This chain uses TRBV18 with TRBJ1-6; 7 nucleotides line up with TRBD1. CDR1 and CDR2 (germline): KGHSH, LQKENI. The CDR3 loop spans 15 amino acids. The trim removed 6 bases at V and 6 bases at J, leaving 8 bases unmatched. The CDR3 loop is CASSALTGVNSPLHF. CDR3 DNA: TGTGCCAGCTCCGCACTCACAGGGGTTAATTCACCCCTCCACTTT.

A few counts support this clonotype. This chain connects TRBV11-2 to TRBJ2-5; TRBD2 agrees at 8 bases. V shed 5 bases and J 5 bases; nucleotides not matched to a gene: 10. The CDR3 loop spans 15 amino acids. The germline V gene encodes CDR1 SGHAT and CDR2 FQNNGV. CDR3 residues: CASSPTRAGVETQYF. The CDR3 coding sequence is TGTGCCAGCAGCCCCACCCGAGCGGGAGTGGAGACCCAGTACTTC.